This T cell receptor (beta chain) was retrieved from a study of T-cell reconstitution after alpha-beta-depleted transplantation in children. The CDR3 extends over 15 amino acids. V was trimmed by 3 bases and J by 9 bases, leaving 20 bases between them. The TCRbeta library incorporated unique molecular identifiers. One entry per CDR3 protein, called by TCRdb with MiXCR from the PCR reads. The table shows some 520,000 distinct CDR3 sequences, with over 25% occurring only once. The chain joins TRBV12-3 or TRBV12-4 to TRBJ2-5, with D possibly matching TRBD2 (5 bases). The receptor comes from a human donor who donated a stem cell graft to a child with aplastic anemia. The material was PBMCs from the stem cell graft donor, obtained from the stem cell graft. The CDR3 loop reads CASSFATSESSAQYF. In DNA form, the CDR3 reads TGTGCCAGCAGTTTTGCCACTAGTGAGAGCTCGGCCCAGTACTTC.